These 25 T cell receptor beta chains were all obtained from the same sample, sequenced in a study of regulatory T cells in long-lasting Graves disease. Documented time point: newly diagnosed GD, antithyroid drugs for less than 3 months. Researchers made the TCR library from RNA that was extracted from PBMCs. According to the study, TCR beta libraries were built with iRepertoire HTBI primers and CDR3-region Arm-PCR. TCRdb re-called the multiplex PCR reads through MiXCR, storing one row per CDR3 protein. Of around 250,000 distinct CDR3 sequences detected, 20% to 25% appear once; the ten largest clones hold around 13%. This sample comprised peripheral blood mononuclear cells (PBMCs), obtained at new diagnosis, from a patient treated with antithyroid drugs. The receptors originated from a female donor with Graves disease.

This clonotype was seen ten or more times. V and J are TRBV7-9 and TRBJ2-5; 7 bases are shared with TRBD2. Germline lookup yields CDR1 SEHNR and CDR2 FQNEAQ (reference sequence). The length of the CDR3 is 17 residues. V lost 5 bases and J lost 3; bases outside the gene matches: 15. In DNA form, the CDR3 reads TGTGCCAGCAGCAATACCCTGCGGCCCGGGGGGAAAGAGACCCAGTACTTC. Protein product: CASSNTLRPGGKETQYF.

This clonotype was observed many times. V and J are TRBV2 and TRBJ2-2; the match to TRBD1 covers 7 bases. Trimming removed 6 bases from V and 0 bases from J; junction bases left unmatched: 13. Germline V gene lookup returns CDR1 SNHLY and CDR2 FYNNEI. The CDR3 spans 18 residues. The CDR3 DNA reads as TGTGCCAGCAGGACACCCGGGGACAGAGACGCGAACACCGGGGAGCTGTTTTTT. It yields the protein CASRTPGDRDANTGELFF.

This clonotype was recorded a few times. Germline and junction disagree at one end, which may indicate a read error. This chain connects TRBV4-1 to TRBJ2-3; 9 bases fit TRBD1. The CDR3 is made up of 16 amino acids. Germline V lookup: CDR1 MGHRA, CDR2 YSYEKL. This chain's CDR3 is CASSQGGTGLTDTQCF. CDR3 DNA: TGCGCCAGCAGCCAAGGAGGGACAGGGCTCACAGATACGCAGTGTTTT.

This clonotype appeared many times. The chain combines TRBV18 with TRBJ1-2; D gene unclear. Trimming took 2 bases from V and 3 from J, leaving 7 bases between them. The CDR3 spans 13 residues. Germline-derived CDR1 and CDR2 are KGHSH and LQKENI. CDR3 in DNA: TGTGCCAGCTCACCATCGGTGGACTATGGCTACACCTTC. Translation gives CASSPSVDYGYTF.

The chain has TRBV5-6 and TRBJ2-4; D is unresolved. The CDR3 runs 16 residues. V was shortened by 2 bases and J by 1 base, with 13 bases between the two germline ends. Germline V CDR1 and CDR2: SGHDT, YYEEEE. This CDR3 reads CASSFGRRTAKNIQYF. CDR3 DNA sequence: TGTGCCAGCAGCTTTGGACGGCGAACGGCCAAAAACATTCAGTACTTC. The full variable domain, in which reference TRBV5-6 and TRBJ2-4 provide the parts outside the CDR3, is DAGVTQSPTHLIKTRGQQVTLRCSPKSGHDTVSWYQQALGQGPQFIFQYYEEEERQRGNFPDRFSGHQFPNYSSELNVNALLLGDSALYLCASSFGRRTAKNIQYFGAGTRLSVL.

This clonotype has just a few counts. V usage is TRBV12-3 or TRBV12-4 and J usage is TRBJ1-3, with D unresolved. The CDR3 totals 13 residues. V was shortened by 4 bases and J by 6 bases, with 10 bases between the two germline ends. The CDR3 DNA is TGTGCCAGCAGTTCAAACGTCCTAAACACCATATATTTT. It translates to CASSSNVLNTIYF.

On this clonotype: With only one base between it and a far larger clone, this is likely a read error. The chain employs TRBV6-2 or TRBV6-3 and TRBJ2-3; 7 bases line up with TRBD2. The germline gives CDR1 MNHEY, CDR2 SVGEGT. The CDR3 sequence is 15 residues long. The CDR3 nucleotides read TGTGCCGGCAGTTACTATCCGGGAGGCCGGGATACGCAGTATTTT. Translated, it gives CAGSYYPGGRDTQYF.

This clonotype was detected ten times or more. A read error may produce the germline difference seen at one junction end. This chain links TRBV2 with TRBJ2-1; D unclear. This CDR3 is built from 13 residues. Germline CDR1 and CDR2: SNHLY and FYNNEI. The CDR3, as DNA: TGTGCCAGCAGCGAAGAATACTACAATGAGCAGTTCTTC. Amino acid sequence: CASSEEYYNEQFF.

At least ten counts were recorded for this clonotype. The V gene is TRBV28, the J gene TRBJ2-7; unclear D gene. CDR1 is MDHEN, CDR2 SYDVKM, per germline. Trimming took 4 bases from V and 9 from J, leaving 10 bases between them. The CDR3 is 11 amino acids. CDR3 DNA sequence: TGTGCCAGCAGTTCTGCATCCGTGCAGTACTTC. Amino acid sequence: CASSSASVQYF.

The CDR3 nucleotides are TGCAGTGCCTTTAGCGGGAGCTCCTACGAGCAGTACTTC. Translation gives CSAFSGSSYEQYF. V and J are TRBV20-1 and TRBJ2-7, with 9 bases matching TRBD2. Trimming took 6 bases from V and 0 from J; bases not matched to a gene: 3. Germline assignment: CDR1 DFQATT and CDR2 SNEGSKA (reference sequence). This CDR3 has 13 amino acids.

The chain carries TRBV6-5 and TRBJ1-5, with a tentative D call TRBD1 (6 bases). Trimming removed 4 bases at V and 0 bases at J, with 19 bases between. Germline CDR1 reads MNHEY; CDR2 reads SVGAGI. The CDR3 loop spans 18 amino acids. CDR3 in amino acids: CASSFGGVGLDSNQPQHF. In nucleotides, the CDR3 is TGTGCCAGCAGTTTCGGGGGCGTGGGTTTGGATAGCAATCAGCCCCAGCATTTT.

The V and J genes are TRBV6-1 and TRBJ2-7, with 12 bases lining up with TRBD1. This CDR3 spans 18 amino acids. Germline CDR1 MNHNS, CDR2 SASEGT. V shed 6 bases and J 4 bases; nucleotides not matched to a gene: 16. CDR3: CASRPGDRGRGVAYEQYF. CDR3 nucleotides: TGTGCCAGCAGGCCCGGGGACAGGGGGCGAGGAGTGGCATACGAGCAGTACTTC.

This clonotype has ten or more counts. This sequence joins TRBV7-2 and TRBJ2-7; 9 bases agree with TRBD1. The CDR3 contains 13 residues. Per the germline V gene, CDR1 is SGHTA and CDR2 is FQGNSA. With V trimmed by 6 bases and J by 3 bases, 3 bases remained unmatched. CDR3 sequence: CASRRTGVYEQYF. The CDR3 nucleotides are TGTGCCAGCAGGAGGACAGGGGTCTACGAGCAGTACTTC.

This clonotype was counted many times. This chain uses TRBV5-4 with TRBJ2-1, with D perhaps matching TRBD1 (6 bases). The CDR3 has 15 residues. CDR1 and CDR2 (germline): SGHNT, YYREEE (reference sequence). V was clipped by 4 bases and J by 7 bases, with 18 bases between them. As DNA, the CDR3 is TGTGCCAGCAGCCTCCTGGGGACACCGTGGAATGAGCAGTTCTTC. It yields the protein CASSLLGTPWNEQFF.

Worth noting for this clonotype: This likely stems from a read error, as it lies one base from a far larger clone. The chain is built from TRBV2 and TRBJ2-1; perhaps TRBD2 as D (6 bases). V lost 6 bases, J lost 10 bases, and 22 bases lay in between. The CDR3 spans 15 residues. Germline CDR1 and CDR2: SNHLY and FYNNEI. CDR3 nucleotide sequence: TGTGCCAGCAGCCCGCACCGACTAGGCTCCTACGAGCAGTTCTTC. Translated, it gives CASSPHRLGSYEQFF.

In this sample, this clonotype turned up a few times. V is TRBV5-1 and J is TRBJ1-1, with D hard to call. The CDR3 is 14 amino acids. Germline CDR1 and CDR2: SGHRS and YFSETQ. V was shortened by 0 bases and J by 7 bases, with 13 bases between the two germline ends. The CDR3 DNA reads as TGCGCCAGCAGCTTGGCCTCGGATGCGCTTGAAGCTTTCTTT. It translates to CASSLASDALEAFF.

This clonotype was observed a handful of times. V usage is TRBV29-1 and J usage is TRBJ1-2; D unresolved. The CDR3 has 11 amino acids. The germline V and J ends were trimmed by 5 bases and 3 bases, with 7 bases remaining between them. CDR1 and CDR2 (germline): SQVTM, ANQGSEA. CDR3 in amino acids: CSVMGDYGYTF. The CDR3 nucleotides read TGCAGCGTTATGGGAGACTATGGCTACACCTTC. Complete variable domain (other parts from reference TRBV29-1 and TRBJ1-2): SAVISQKPSRDICQRGTSLTIQCQVDSQVTMMFWYRQQPGQSLTLIATANQGSEATYESGFVIDKFPISRPNLTFSTLTVSNMSPEDSSIYLCSVMGDYGYTFGSGTRLTVV.

The table lists this clonotype with many counts. The V call is TRBV6-2 or TRBV6-3, the J call TRBJ1-4, with D perhaps matching TRBD1 (5 bases). Trimming took 6 bases from V and 8 from J, leaving 16 bases between them. The CDR3 has 14 residues. CDR1 and CDR2 (germline): MNHEY, SVGEGT. CDR3 sequence (DNA): TGTGCCAGCAGGACAGCGGGTGGGGTAGAAAAACTGTTTTTT. Its translation is CASRTAGGVEKLFF.

This clonotype was detected ten times or more. V is TRBV28 and J is TRBJ2-1; 11 positions agree with TRBD1. Germline V gives CDR1 MDHEN, CDR2 SYDVKM. The CDR3 length is 15 residues. V shed 9 bases and J 8 bases; nucleotides not matched to a gene: 12. This chain's CDR3 is CASQGRDRGFYEQFF. As DNA, the CDR3 is TGTGCCAGTCAAGGCCGGGACAGGGGGTTCTATGAGCAGTTCTTC.

This clonotype was observed many times. The chain carries TRBV5-1 and TRBJ2-1, with TRBD1 matching over 8 bases. V shed 2 bases, J shed 3 bases, and the junction held 4 bases outside the gene matches. In germline, CDR1 is SGHRS, CDR2 YFSETQ. The CDR3 contains 15 residues. The CDR3 bases are TGCGCCAGCAGCTTTACGGGACAGGTCTACAATGAGCAGTTCTTC. Protein: CASSFTGQVYNEQFF.

The table lists this clonotype with many counts. The V gene is TRBV2, the J gene TRBJ1-1; unclear D gene. The CDR3 runs to 14 residues. V was shortened by 2 bases and J by 7 bases, with 14 bases between the two germline ends. In germline, CDR1 is SNHLY, CDR2 FYNNEI. The CDR3 here is CASSEMDGWFEAFF. The CDR3 DNA reads as TGTGCCAGCAGTGAAATGGATGGGTGGTTTGAAGCTTTCTTT.

This clonotype was recorded many times. The rearrangement uses TRBV7-6 and TRBJ2-5; D ambiguous. The CDR3 spans 12 residues. V lost 4 bases to trimming and J lost 2 bases, with 5 bases between them. CDR1 and CDR2 from the germline V gene are SGHVS and FNYEAQ. DNA for the CDR3: TGTGCCAGCAGCTCCACACAAGAGACCCAGTACTTC. Encoded protein: CASSSTQETQYF.

This clonotype occurred a few times. The chain has TRBV6-2 or TRBV6-3 and TRBJ1-1; 8 nucleotides agree with TRBD1. Germline CDR1 MNHEY, CDR2 SVGEGT. This CDR3 contains 15 residues. V lost 3 bases, J lost 5 bases, and 8 bases stayed unmatched. CDR3 DNA sequence: TGTGCCAGCAGTTATGTTCCGGACAGGGCTACTGAAGCTTTCTTT. Residues: CASSYVPDRATEAFF.

This clonotype was recorded many times. This chain links TRBV11-2 with TRBJ1-1; the D is unclear. V was shortened by 1 base and J by 0 bases, with 15 bases between the two germline ends. Germline assignment: CDR1 SGHAT and CDR2 FQNNGV. This CDR3 spans 17 amino acids. The CDR3 nucleotides are TGTGCCAGCAGCTTAGGTCGCGGAGAACGGCTGAACACTGAAGCTTTCTTT. Amino acid sequence: CASSLGRGERLNTEAFF.

This clonotype came up a few times. V is TRBV6-1 and J is TRBJ2-2, with 9 positions matching TRBD1. CDR3 size: 14 residues. Germline-derived CDR1 and CDR2 are MNHNS and SASEGT. V shed 7 bases and J 7 bases; nucleotides not matched to a gene: 7. In nucleotides, the CDR3 is TGTGCCAGCACCCCCGGGACAGGGTACGGGGAGCTGTTTTTT. Translated, it gives CASTPGTGYGELFF.